This T cell receptor beta chain originates from a study of PD-1 blockade in classical Hodgkin lymphoma. The CDR3 runs 15 residues. Germline CDR1 MGHRA, CDR2 YSYEKL. V dropped 1 base and J dropped 2 bases, with 11 bases sitting between them. Some clones are missing from TCRdb's copy, which holds only in-frame ones; the method was immunoSEQ multiplex PCR. The data contain around 25,000 clones, around 80% of them singletons. Following autologous stem cell transplantation, relapse occurred in every patient, and exposure to brentuximab vedotin varied. This material consisted of peripheral blood mononuclear cells (PBMCs), taken before the second cycle of nivolumab. The chain employs TRBV4-1 and TRBJ1-2; D is unresolved. The clonotype comes from a human donor with classical Hodgkin lymphoma. In DNA, the CDR3 is TGCGCCAGCAGCCAAGGCCCCGCAGGAAACTATGGCTACACCTTC. This translates into CASSQGPAGNYGYTF.